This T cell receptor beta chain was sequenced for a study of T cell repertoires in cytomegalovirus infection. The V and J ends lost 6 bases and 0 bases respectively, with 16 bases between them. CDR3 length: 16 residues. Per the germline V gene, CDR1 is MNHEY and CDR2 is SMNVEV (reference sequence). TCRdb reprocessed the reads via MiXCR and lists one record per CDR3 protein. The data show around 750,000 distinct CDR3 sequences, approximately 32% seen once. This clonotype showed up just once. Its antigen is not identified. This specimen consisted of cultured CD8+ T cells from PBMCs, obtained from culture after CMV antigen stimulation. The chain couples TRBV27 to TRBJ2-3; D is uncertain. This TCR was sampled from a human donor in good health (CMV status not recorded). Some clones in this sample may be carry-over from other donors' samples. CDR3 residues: CASSRLDLISTDTQYF. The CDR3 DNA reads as TGTGCCAGCAGCCGCCTGGATCTGATCAGCACAGATACGCAGTATTTT.